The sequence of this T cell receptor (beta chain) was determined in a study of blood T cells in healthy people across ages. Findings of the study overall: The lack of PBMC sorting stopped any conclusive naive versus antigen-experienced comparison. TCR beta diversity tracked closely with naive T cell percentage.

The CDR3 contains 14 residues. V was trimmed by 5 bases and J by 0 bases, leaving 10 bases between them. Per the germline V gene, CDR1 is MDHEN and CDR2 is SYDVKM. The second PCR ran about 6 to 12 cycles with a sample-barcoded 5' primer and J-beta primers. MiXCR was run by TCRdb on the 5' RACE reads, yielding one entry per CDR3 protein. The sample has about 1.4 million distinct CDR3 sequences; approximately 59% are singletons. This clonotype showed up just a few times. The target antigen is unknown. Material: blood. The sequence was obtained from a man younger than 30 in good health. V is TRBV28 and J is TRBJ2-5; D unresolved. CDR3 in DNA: TGTGCCAGCAGTAGTGGGGAAAACCAAGAGACCCAGTACTTC. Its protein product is CASSSGENQETQYF.